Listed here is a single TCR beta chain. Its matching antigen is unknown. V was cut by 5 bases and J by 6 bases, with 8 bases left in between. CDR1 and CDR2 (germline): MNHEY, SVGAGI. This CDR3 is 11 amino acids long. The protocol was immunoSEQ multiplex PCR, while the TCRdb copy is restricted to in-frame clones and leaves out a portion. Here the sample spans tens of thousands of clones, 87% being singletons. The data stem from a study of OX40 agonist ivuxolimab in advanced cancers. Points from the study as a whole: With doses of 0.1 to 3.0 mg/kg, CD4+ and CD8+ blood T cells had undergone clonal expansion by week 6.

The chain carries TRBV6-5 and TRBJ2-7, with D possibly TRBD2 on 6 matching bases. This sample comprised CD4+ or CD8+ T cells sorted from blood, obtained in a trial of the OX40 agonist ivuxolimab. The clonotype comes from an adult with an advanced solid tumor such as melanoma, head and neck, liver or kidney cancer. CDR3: CASSGGIEQYV. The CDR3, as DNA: TGTGCCAGCAGTGGGGGGATCGAGCAGTACGTC.